The clone carrying this TCR beta chain appeared a single time. A junction end diverges from the germline sequence, so it may reflect a read error. The germline gives CDR1 SGHTA, CDR2 FQGNSA. CDR3 size: 16 residues. The data stem from a study of blood T cell repertoires in COVID-19. The wider study: Both acute and convalescent COVID-19 samples were obtained from the United States, Italy and Spain.

Sequenced by immunoSEQ multiplex PCR; TCRdb stores in-frame clones only, minus some. The data show 300,000 or so clones, 90% seen once. The chain links TRBV7-2 to TRBJ2-7, with 7 positions matching TRBD2. Sequenced input: PBMCs or T cells enriched from blood (not recorded which). The TCR sequence derives from a woman younger than 45 who had recovered from COVID-19. CDR3 sequence reads: CAGSFQLAQSSYEQYF. The CDR3 DNA reads TGTGCCGGCAGCTTCCAACTAGCGCAGAGCTCCTACGAGCAGTACTTC.